This TCR beta chain was obtained from a study of shared clonotypes between healthy human individuals. Naive CD8 cells lacked CD45RO, underwent positive selection for CCR7 and left out terminally differentiated effector memory CD45RA+ cells. V shed 1 base and J shed 4 bases, with 14 bases lying between them. Germline assignment: CDR1 SNHLY and CDR2 FYNNEI. The CDR3 length is 15 residues. Produced via immunoSEQ multiplex PCR; TCRdb's table is partial and in-frame only. The sample lists over 750,000 clones, about 97% occurring once. The material sequenced was naive CD8+ T cells sorted from blood. This sequence was found in a man younger than 40 in good health. The chain links TRBV2 to TRBJ2-7; unclear D gene. CDR3 in DNA: TGTGCCAGCAGTGAAGAAGCACCTCAAGCGTACGAGCAGTACTTC. Its protein product is CASSEEAPQAYEQYF.